This T cell receptor beta chain was obtained from a study of technical replicates of blood from a few donors. Some clones are missing from TCRdb's copy, which holds only in-frame ones; the method was immunoSEQ multiplex PCR. The top ten clones hold 0.25% of a sample with about 70,000 clones, approximately 95% of them seen once. The sequencing input was T cells isolated from PBMCs. This clonotype originated in a human donor in good health.

The CDR3 nucleotides are TGTGCCAGCAGCGAACACGGGACAGGGGGGGAGACCCAGTACTTC. Its translation is CASSEHGTGGETQYF. This chain links TRBV21-1 with TRBJ2-5; the DNA was not compared with TRBD1, the D call given in the table. TRBV21-1 is a listed pseudogene. The CDR3 runs 15 residues.